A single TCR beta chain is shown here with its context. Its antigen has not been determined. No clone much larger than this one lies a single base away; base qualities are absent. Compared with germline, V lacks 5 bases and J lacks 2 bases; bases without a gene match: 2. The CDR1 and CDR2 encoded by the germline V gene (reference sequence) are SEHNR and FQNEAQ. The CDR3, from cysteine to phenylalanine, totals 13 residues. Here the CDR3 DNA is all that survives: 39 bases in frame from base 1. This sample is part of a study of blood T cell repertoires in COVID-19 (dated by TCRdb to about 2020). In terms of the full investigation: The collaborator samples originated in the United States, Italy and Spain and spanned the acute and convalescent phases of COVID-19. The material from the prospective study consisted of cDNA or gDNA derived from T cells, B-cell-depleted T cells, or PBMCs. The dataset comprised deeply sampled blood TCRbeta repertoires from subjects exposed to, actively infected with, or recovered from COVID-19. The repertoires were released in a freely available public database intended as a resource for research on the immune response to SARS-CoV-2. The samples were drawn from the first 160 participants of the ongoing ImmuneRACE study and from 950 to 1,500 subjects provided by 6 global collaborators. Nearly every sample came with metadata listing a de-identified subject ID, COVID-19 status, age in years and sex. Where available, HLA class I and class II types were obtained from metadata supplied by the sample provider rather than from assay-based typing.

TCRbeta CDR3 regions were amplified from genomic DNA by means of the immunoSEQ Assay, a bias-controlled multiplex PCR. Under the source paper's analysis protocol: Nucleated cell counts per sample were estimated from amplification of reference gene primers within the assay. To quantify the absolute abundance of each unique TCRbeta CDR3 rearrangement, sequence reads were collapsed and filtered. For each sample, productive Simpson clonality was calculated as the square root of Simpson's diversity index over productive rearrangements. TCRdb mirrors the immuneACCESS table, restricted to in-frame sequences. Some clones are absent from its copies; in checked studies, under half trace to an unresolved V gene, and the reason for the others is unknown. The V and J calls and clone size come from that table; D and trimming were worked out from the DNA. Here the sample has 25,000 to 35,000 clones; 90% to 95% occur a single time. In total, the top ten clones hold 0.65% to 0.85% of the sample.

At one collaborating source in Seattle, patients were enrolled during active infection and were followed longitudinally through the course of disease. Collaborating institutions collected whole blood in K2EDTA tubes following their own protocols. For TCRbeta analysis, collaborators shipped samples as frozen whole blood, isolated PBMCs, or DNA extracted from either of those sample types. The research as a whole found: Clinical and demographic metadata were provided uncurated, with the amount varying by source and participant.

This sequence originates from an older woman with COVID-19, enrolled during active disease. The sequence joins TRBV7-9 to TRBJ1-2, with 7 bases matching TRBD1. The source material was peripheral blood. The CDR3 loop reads CASSPGQNYGYTF. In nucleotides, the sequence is TGTGCCAGCAGCCCGGGACAGAACTATGGCTACACCTTC.